This T cell receptor beta chain was found in a study of OX40 agonist ivuxolimab in advanced cancers. CDR1 SQVTM and CDR2 ANQGSEA come from the germline V gene. This CDR3 comprises 13 residues. V lost 4 bases and J lost 5, with 14 bases in between. TCRdb's table, derived via immunoSEQ multiplex PCR, lists solely in-frame clones and lacks some. The table lists roughly 68,000 clones, around 86% of them singletons, with nearly 8.5% in the top ten. This chain links TRBV29-1 with TRBJ1-2, with D possibly matching TRBD1 (5 bases). This receptor was obtained from an adult with an advanced solid tumor such as melanoma, head and neck, liver or kidney cancer. The sample was CD4+ or CD8+ T cells sorted from blood, taken in a trial of the OX40 agonist ivuxolimab. The CDR3 coding sequence is TGCAGCGTTGTTCGGGACTCCGGATATGGCTACACCTTC. Translated, it gives CSVVRDSGYGYTF.